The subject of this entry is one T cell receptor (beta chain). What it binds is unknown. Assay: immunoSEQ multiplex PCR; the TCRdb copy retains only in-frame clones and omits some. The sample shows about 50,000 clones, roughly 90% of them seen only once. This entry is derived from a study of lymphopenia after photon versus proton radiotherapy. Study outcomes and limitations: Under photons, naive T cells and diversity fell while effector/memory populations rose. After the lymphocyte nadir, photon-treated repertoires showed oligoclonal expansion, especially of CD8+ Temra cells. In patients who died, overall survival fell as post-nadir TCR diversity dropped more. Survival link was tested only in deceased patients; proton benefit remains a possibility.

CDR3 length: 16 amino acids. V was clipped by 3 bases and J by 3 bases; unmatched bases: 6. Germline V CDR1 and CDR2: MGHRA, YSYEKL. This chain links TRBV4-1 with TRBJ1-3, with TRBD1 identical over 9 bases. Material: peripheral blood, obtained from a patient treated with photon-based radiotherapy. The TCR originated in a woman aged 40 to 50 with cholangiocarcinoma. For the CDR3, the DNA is TGCGCCAGCAGCCACCCGGGACAGGGAAGTGGAAACACCATATATTTT. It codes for CASSHPGQGSGNTIYF.